These 26 T cell receptor beta chains were sequenced from one sample in a study of long-term antiretroviral therapy in people with HIV. The run of the v3.0 immunoSEQ assay was at survey level. Clones were sequenced by immunoSEQ multiplex PCR, and TCRdb holds only the in-frame ones, with some missing. The sample lists 35,000 to 55,000 clones, roughly 95% occurring once. This specimen was unsorted PBMCs, taken 3.7 years after starting antiretroviral therapy. These receptors were collected from a woman aged 45-59 years with HIV.

This chain uses TRBV29-1 with TRBJ2-7; 9 bases align to TRBD1. This CDR3 is built from 13 residues. CDR1 SQVTM and CDR2 ANQGSEA come from the germline V gene. J gave up 7 bases and V 5 bases, and 9 bases lay outside the gene matches. CDR3 loop: CSVPGTGRREQYF. CDR3 nucleotide sequence: TGCAGCGTTCCCGGGACAGGGCGAAGGGAGCAGTACTTC.

This chain joins TRBV5-1 and TRBJ2-5; D unclear. The V end lost 0 bases, the J end lost 5 bases, and 5 bases lay between the germline ends. Germline CDR1 is SGHRS and CDR2 is YFSETQ. This CDR3 spans 12 amino acids. In nucleotides, the CDR3 is TGCGCCAGCAGCTTGGCCCGGGAGACCCAGTACTTC. Translation gives CASSLARETQYF.

The J gene is TRBJ2-1, the V gene TRBV6-5; no clear D gene. The germline V gene has CDR1 MNHEY and CDR2 SVGAGI. The CDR3 is 15 residues long. The germline V and J ends were trimmed by 5 bases and 5 bases, with 16 bases remaining between them. The CDR3 reads CASSPYWNPHNEQFF. The CDR3, as DNA: TGTGCCAGCAGTCCTTATTGGAACCCGCACAATGAGCAGTTCTTC.

The gene calls are TRBV19 and TRBJ1-1, with D possibly TRBD1 on 6 matching bases. The CDR3 loop spans 16 amino acids. Germline loops: CDR1 LNHDA, CDR2 SQIVND (reference sequence). The V gene lost 6 bases and the J gene lost 5 bases, with 22 bases spanning the gap. The CDR3 DNA sequence: TGTGCCAGTAGCACCCATCCAAAGGGGGGGTTTACTGAAGCTTTCTTT. Its protein product is CASSTHPKGGFTEAFF.

This chain connects TRBV11-2 to TRBJ1-1, with 7 bases fitting TRBD1. The CDR3 length is 13 residues. V gave up 0 bases and J gave up 7 bases; unmatched junction bases: 2. Germline lookup yields CDR1 SGHAT and CDR2 FQNNGV. The CDR3 DNA is TGTGCCAGCAGCTTAGATCGGGACAGTGAAGCTTTCTTT. It codes for CASSLDRDSEAFF. Supplemented by reference TRBV11-2 and TRBJ1-1, the full variable domain reads EAGVAQSPRYKIIEKRQSVAFWCNPISGHATLYWYQQILGQGPKLLIQFQNNGVVDDSQLPKDRFSAERLKGVDSTLKIQPAKLEDSAVYLCASSLDRDSEAFFGQGTRLTVV.

J is TRBJ1-2 and V is TRBV7-8; the match to TRBD1 covers 7 bases. This CDR3 has 14 amino acids. Germline V CDR1 and CDR2: SGHVS, FQNEAQ. V shed 5 bases, J shed 2 bases, and the junction held 5 bases outside the gene matches. DNA for the CDR3: TGTGCCAGCAGCCCAAAGACAGGGAACTATGGCTACACCTTC. This translates into CASSPKTGNYGYTF.

The chain combines TRBV7-3 with TRBJ2-5, with 8 bases matching TRBD2. CDR3 length equals 13 residues. Germline V CDR1 and CDR2: SGHTA, FQGTGA. The junction had 1 base not matched to a gene; V was cut back by 4 bases and J by 3 bases. CDR3 region: CASSSGREETQYF. The CDR3 bases are TGTGCCAGCAGCTCCGGGAGGGAAGAGACCCAGTACTTC.

This chain's CDR3 is CASSDGGTRTNYGYTF. CDR3 in DNA: TGTGCCAGTAGTGACGGCGGGACTCGAACTAACTATGGCTACACCTTC. The V gene is TRBV19, the J gene TRBJ1-2; the D gene is possibly TRBD1 (5 bases). The germline V gene encodes CDR1 LNHDA and CDR2 SQIVND (reference sequence). CDR3 length: 16 amino acids. V was shortened by 5 bases and J by 0 bases, with 16 bases between the two germline ends.

The J gene is TRBJ2-2, the V gene TRBV2, with D perhaps matching TRBD1 (5 bases). Germline V gene sequence: CDR1 SNHLY, CDR2 FYNNEI. V was shortened by 7 bases and J by 1 base, with 13 bases between the two germline ends. The CDR3 loop spans 15 amino acids. DNA for the CDR3: TGTGCCAGCAAATTGTTTACAGGGAACACCGGGGAGCTGTTTTTT. Protein product: CASKLFTGNTGELFF.

The genes are TRBV9 and TRBJ2-7; 10 bases map to TRBD2. The junction had 6 bases not matched to a gene; V was cut back by 2 bases and J by 4 bases. The germline gives CDR1 SGDLS, CDR2 YYNGEE. The CDR3 runs 15 residues. The CDR3 DNA sequence: TGTGCCAGCAGCGTTTCTAGCGGGGGCAAATACGAGCAGTACTTC. Its protein is CASSVSSGGKYEQYF. The whole variable domain, filled in from reference TRBV9 and TRBJ2-7, reads DSGVTQTPKHLITATGQRVTLRCSPRSGDLSVYWYQQSLDQGLQFLIQYYNGEERAKGNILERFSAQQFPDLHSELNLSSLELGDSALYFCASSVSSGGKYEQYFGPGTRLTVT.

This rearrangement joins TRBV12-5 to TRBJ2-7; 7 bases map to TRBD1. The junction had 7 bases not matched to a gene; V was cut back by 5 bases and J by 0 bases. The CDR3 length is 15 residues. Looked up from germline, CDR1 is LGHNT and CDR2 is FRNRAP. The CDR3 DNA reads as TGTGCTAGTGGTCACCGGGACAGATTCTCCTACGAGCAGTACTTC. Protein product: CASGHRDRFSYEQYF.

This sequence joins TRBV9 and TRBJ1-5; the D is unclear. Germline loops: CDR1 SGDLS, CDR2 YYNGEE. The CDR3 sequence is 14 residues long. V lost 3 bases, J lost 3 bases, and 10 bases lay in between. The CDR3: CASSGTPYNQPQHF. Written as DNA, the CDR3 is TGTGCCAGCAGCGGGACGCCCTACAATCAGCCCCAGCATTTT. The complete variable domain, with remaining parts taken from reference TRBV9 and TRBJ1-5, reads DSGVTQTPKHLITATGQRVTLRCSPRSGDLSVYWYQQSLDQGLQFLIQYYNGEERAKGNILERFSAQQFPDLHSELNLSSLELGDSALYFCASSGTPYNQPQHFGDGTRLSIL.

This chain joins TRBV6-5 and TRBJ2-3; the D call may be TRBD1 or TRBD2 (6 bases each). The CDR3 sequence is 13 residues long. CDR1 and CDR2 (germline): MNHEY, SVGAGI. V dropped 8 bases and J dropped 3 bases, with 12 bases sitting between them. DNA for the CDR3: TGTGCCAGCGAGGGGGGAAGGACAGATACGCAGTATTTT. Translation gives CASEGGRTDTQYF.

V usage is TRBV27 and J usage is TRBJ1-1; maybe TRBD1 (6 bases). There are 16 residues in the CDR3. The germline V gene encodes CDR1 MNHEY and CDR2 SMNVEV (reference sequence). V lost 3 bases to trimming and J lost 0 bases, with 14 bases between them. DNA for the CDR3: TGTGCCAGCAGTTTCGGGGGCGGCATCCTGAACACTGAAGCTTTCTTT. Its protein product is CASSFGGGILNTEAFF.

The chain's CDR3 is CASSPLAGTDTQYF. The CDR3 nucleotides read TGTGCCAGCAGCCCTCTAGCGGGCACAGATACGCAGTATTTT. The chain uses TRBV27 and TRBJ2-3; 7 bases are a match to TRBD2. The CDR3 contains 14 residues. Trimming took 6 bases from V and 1 from J; bases not matched to a gene: 4. Germline CDR1 is MNHEY and CDR2 is SMNVEV (reference sequence).

The chain carries TRBV23-1 and TRBJ1-3; D might be TRBD1 (5 bases). TRBV23-1 is identified as an open reading frame with a role that is uncertain. The CDR3 is made up of 17 amino acids. V gave up 0 bases and J gave up 0 bases, with 12 bases separating them. As DNA, the CDR3 is TGCGCCAGCAGTCAATCGGGGCAGGGCAACTCTGGAAACACCATATATTTT. This translates into CASSQSGQGNSGNTIYF.

The chain is built from TRBV27 and TRBJ2-3; 8 bases fit TRBD2. This CDR3 spans 15 amino acids. Trimming took 6 bases from V and 5 from J; bases not matched to a gene: 10. Per the germline V gene, CDR1 is MNHEY and CDR2 is SMNVEV (reference sequence). The CDR3 spells CASRGSGGVVDTQYF. The CDR3, as DNA: TGTGCCAGCAGAGGTTCGGGGGGGGTCGTAGATACGCAGTATTTT.

This clone showed up just once. The chain employs TRBV30 and TRBJ2-7, with 10 positions matching TRBD2. V lost 3 bases and J lost 2; bases outside the gene matches: 4. Germline values: CDR1 GTSNPN, CDR2 SVGIG (reference sequence). The CDR3 has 14 residues. The CDR3 reads CAWRLAGSTYEQYF. The CDR3, as DNA: TGTGCCTGGAGACTAGCGGGGTCAACCTACGAGCAGTACTTC.

The gene calls are TRBV9 and TRBJ2-3; 9 bases align to TRBD2. The CDR3 runs to 17 residues. Germline assignment: CDR1 SGDLS and CDR2 YYNGEE. The V gene end was trimmed by 1 base and the J gene end by 4 bases; junction bases not matched to a gene: 10. In DNA, the CDR3 is TGTGCCAGCAGCGTATTGCCGGATGGCGGGGGGGCAGATACGCAGTATTTT. It yields the protein CASSVLPDGGGADTQYF.

The CDR3 sequence: CASSLPQARDTQYF. The CDR3 DNA is TGTGCCAGCTCACTTCCCCAGGCCCGCGATACGCAGTATTTT. The V gene is TRBV18, the J gene TRBJ2-3, with D unresolved. The V end was cut by 4 bases, the J end by 6 bases, with 14 bases between. Per germline, CDR1 KGHSH and CDR2 LQKENI. The CDR3 has 14 residues.

The chain recombines TRBV9 with TRBJ2-7; D perhaps matches TRBD2 (5 bases). The CDR3 runs 14 residues. CDR1 is SGDLS, CDR2 YYNGEE, per germline. Trimming left V 0 bases short and J 2 bases short, with 9 bases between. The CDR3 here is CASSVDPGTYEQYF. The CDR3 DNA sequence: TGTGCCAGCAGCGTAGATCCGGGGACCTACGAGCAGTACTTC.

The chain couples TRBV4-2 to TRBJ1-2; D uncertain. With 0 bases removed from V and 5 bases from J, the gap between germline ends came to 13 bases. Germline CDR1 is LGHNA and CDR2 is YNFKEQ. The length of the CDR3 is 15 residues. The chain's CDR3 is CASSQDPWTLYGYTF. The CDR3 DNA follows: TGTGCCAGCAGCCAAGATCCCTGGACTTTGTATGGCTACACCTTC.

The V gene is TRBV20-1, the J gene TRBJ1-2; D unresolved. V was clipped by 4 bases and J by 8 bases, with 11 bases between them. CDR3 size: 11 residues. CDR1 DFQATT and CDR2 SNEGSKA come from the germline V gene (reference sequence). CDR3 protein: CSAISEGGYTF. The CDR3 DNA follows: TGCAGTGCTATAAGCGAAGGCGGCTACACCTTC.

The chain has TRBV30 and TRBJ1-4; D ambiguous. Trimming shortened V by 3 bases and J by 4 bases, and 6 bases separated the two germline ends. Germline assignment: CDR1 GTSNPN and CDR2 SVGIG (reference sequence). The CDR3 runs to 12 residues. The CDR3 region is CAWRVNNEKLFF. CDR3 in DNA: TGTGCCTGGAGGGTTAATAATGAAAAACTGTTTTTT.

The J gene is TRBJ1-5, the V gene TRBV19; D call uncertain. V was pared by 3 bases and J by 7 bases, with 10 bases between. The CDR3 runs 13 residues. Per the germline V gene, CDR1 is LNHDA and CDR2 is SQIVND (reference sequence). CDR3 sequence: CASSIQASQPQHF. The CDR3 DNA reads as TGTGCCAGTAGTATCCAGGCTTCGCAGCCCCAGCATTTT.

The V call is TRBV27, the J call TRBJ2-5; TRBD2 might be the D (6 bases). Looked up from germline, CDR1 is MNHEY and CDR2 is SMNVEV (reference sequence). This CDR3 is 15 amino acids long. V was cut by 2 bases and J by 2 bases, with 12 bases left in between. CDR3 amino acids: CASSLGGLWQETQYF. The DNA for the CDR3 is TGTGCCAGCAGTTTAGGAGGGTTGTGGCAAGAGACCCAGTACTTC.